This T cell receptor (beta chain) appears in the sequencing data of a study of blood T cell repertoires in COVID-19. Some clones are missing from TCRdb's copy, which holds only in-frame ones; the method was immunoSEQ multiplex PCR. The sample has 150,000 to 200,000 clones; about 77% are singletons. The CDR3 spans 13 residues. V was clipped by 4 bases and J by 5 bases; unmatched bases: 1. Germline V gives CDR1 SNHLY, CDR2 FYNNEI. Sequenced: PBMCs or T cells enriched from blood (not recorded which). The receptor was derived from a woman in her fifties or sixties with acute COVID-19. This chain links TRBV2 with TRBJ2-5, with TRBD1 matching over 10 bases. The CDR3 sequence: CASSGGQGETQYF. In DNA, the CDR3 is TGTGCCAGCAGTGGGGGACAGGGGGAGACCCAGTACTTC.